Shown below are 8 T cell receptor beta chains from a single sample sequenced in a study of blood T cell repertoires in COVID-19. Libraries were prepared by immunoSEQ multiplex PCR; TCRdb keeps only in-frame clonotypes and omits some of them. The profile shows under 300,000 clones, about nine tenths of them singletons. The sequencing input was peripheral blood. The receptors derive from a man in his 60s who had recovered from COVID-19.

This chain joins TRBV6-6 and TRBJ2-5; D might be TRBD2 (6 bases). The CDR3 contains 15 residues. Germline values: CDR1 MNHNY, CDR2 SVGAGI (reference sequence). The germline V and J ends were trimmed by 6 bases and 1 base, with 15 bases remaining between them. This chain's CDR3 is CASRRGEIGQETQYF. Written as DNA, the CDR3 is TGTGCCAGCAGGCGCGGGGAAATAGGCCAAGAGACCCAGTACTTC.

This sequence joins TRBV7-6 and TRBJ2-3; 9 bases agree with TRBD1. The trim removed 2 bases at V and 4 bases at J, leaving 10 bases unmatched. This CDR3 is built from 17 residues. The germline gives CDR1 SGHVS, CDR2 FNYEAQ. This CDR3 is CASSLPVTGGGADTQYF. DNA of the CDR3: TGTGCCAGCAGCTTACCGGTGACAGGGGGGGGAGCAGATACGCAGTATTTT. Filled out from reference TRBV7-6 and TRBJ2-3, the complete variable domain reads GAGVSQSPRYKVTKRGQDVALRCDPISGHVSLYWYRQALGQGPEFLTYFNYEAQQDKSGLPNDRFSAERPEGSISTLTIQRTEQRDSAMYRCASSLPVTGGGADTQYFGPGTRLTVL.

This clone was counted at least ten times. The chain is built from TRBV10-2 and TRBJ1-1; D perhaps matches TRBD1 (6 bases). With 4 bases removed from V and 2 bases from J, the gap between germline ends came to 11 bases. Per germline, CDR1 WSHSY and CDR2 SAAADI. There are 14 residues in the CDR3. DNA for the CDR3: TGCGCCAGCAGTGGTCAGGGGCTTAACACTGAAGCTTTCTTT. Translation gives CASSGQGLNTEAFF.

V usage is TRBV5-6 and J usage is TRBJ2-3; D remains unclear. The CDR3 has 15 amino acids. The ends were cut back, 0 bases at V and 2 bases at J, with 10 bases in the middle. Germline assignment: CDR1 SGHDT and CDR2 YYEEEE. The CDR3 protein is CASSLDPRFTDTQYF. DNA for the CDR3: TGTGCCAGCAGCTTGGACCCTAGGTTCACAGATACGCAGTATTTT.

The chain joins TRBV5-1 to TRBJ2-3; maybe TRBD1 (5 bases). V was pared by 7 bases and J by 7 bases, with 19 bases between. This CDR3 spans 14 amino acids. Germline V gene data show CDR1 as SGHRS and CDR2 as YFSETQ. In DNA form, the CDR3 reads TGCGCCAGCCAATTGGGAACAGGCGGCAATACGCAGTATTTT. Translation gives CASQLGTGGNTQYF.

The rearrangement links TRBV11-3 to TRBJ2-5; 15 bases align to TRBD2. CDR1 and CDR2 from the germline V gene are SGHNT and YENEEA. V lost 1 base, J lost 5 bases, and 5 bases stayed unmatched. This CDR3 has 17 amino acids. The CDR3 DNA sequence: TGTGCCAGCAGCTTAGGCTCGGGACTAGCGGGGGGCGAGACCCAGTACTTC. Its protein product is CASSLGSGLAGGETQYF.

The CDR3 loop is CASSVGSGTSFPDTQYF. The CDR3 coding sequence is TGTGCCAGCAGTGTCGGATCCGGGACTAGCTTTCCAGATACGCAGTATTTT. The V and J genes are TRBV6-1 and TRBJ2-3; 9 bases are a match to TRBD2. Germline loops: CDR1 MNHNS, CDR2 SASEGT. CDR3 length: 17 amino acids. Trimming cost V 4 bases and J 4 bases; bases outside gene matches: 12.

The chain combines TRBV19 with TRBJ2-7, with D unresolved. This CDR3 comprises 13 residues. The germline V gene encodes CDR1 LNHDA and CDR2 SQIVND (reference sequence). Trimming took off 6 bases at V and 3 bases at J, with 12 bases between the two ends. CDR3 in amino acids: CASSPTSGYEQYF. DNA of the CDR3: TGTGCCAGTAGCCCGACTTCGGGCTACGAGCAGTACTTC.